The 5 T cell receptor beta chains in this list originate from one sample, sequenced in a study of blood T cell repertoires in COVID-19. Assay: immunoSEQ multiplex PCR; the TCRdb copy retains only in-frame clones and omits some. The sample includes about 140,000 clones, about 90% of them seen just once. The specimen was peripheral blood. These receptors were taken from an older woman with acute or convalescent COVID-19.

In DNA, the CDR3 is TGTGCCAGCAGCGTCCGCGGCCAAGGGGGCGCAGGGGATACGCAGTATTTT. It yields the protein CASSVRGQGGAGDTQYF. This sequence joins TRBV9 and TRBJ2-3, with TRBD1 identical over 7 bases. This CDR3 has 17 residues. Germline lookup yields CDR1 SGDLS and CDR2 YYNGEE. The ends lost 2 bases at V and 6 bases at J; junction bases unmatched: 15.

The chain has TRBV7-9 and TRBJ2-2, with 8 nucleotides matching TRBD1. Germline CDR1 is SEHNR and CDR2 is FQNEAQ (reference sequence). There are 15 residues in the CDR3. The J segment lost 1 base and the V segment lost 6 bases, leaving 4 bases of the junction unmatched. The CDR3 DNA sequence: TGTGCCAGCAGGAACGGGACAGGGAACACCGGGGAGCTGTTTTTT. This gives the protein CASRNGTGNTGELFF. The whole variable domain, filled in from reference TRBV7-9 and TRBJ2-2, reads DTGVSQNPRHKITKRGQNVTFRCDPISEHNRLYWYRQTLGQGPEFLTYFQNEAQLEKSRLLSDRFSAERPKGSFSTLEIQRTEQGDSAMYLCASRNGTGNTGELFFGEGSRLTVL.

The chain recombines TRBV6-5 with TRBJ2-7, with a possible D match to TRBD2 (7 bases). The CDR3 runs to 12 residues. Trimming took 8 bases from V and 9 from J, leaving 17 bases between them. CDR1 MNHEY and CDR2 SVGAGI come from the germline V gene. The DNA for the CDR3 is TGTGCCAGCTCCTCGGGGGGAGGGGGGCAGTACTTC. Residues: CASSSGGGGQYF.

This rearrangement joins TRBV5-1 to TRBJ2-3; D unresolved. CDR3 length equals 14 residues. Germline V gene lookup returns CDR1 SGHRS and CDR2 YFSETQ. V lost 4 bases and J 6 bases, leaving 15 bases between the germline ends. CDR3 DNA: TGCGCCAGCAGCCCCGGAACTCCGCGGGATACGCAGTATTTT. Translating it yields CASSPGTPRDTQYF.

CDR3 DNA sequence: TGCGCCAGCAGCTTGGGGCAGGGGCAAGAGACCCAGTACTTC. It encodes CASSLGQGQETQYF. The chain couples TRBV5-1 to TRBJ2-5, with D possibly matching TRBD1 (6 bases). Germline CDR1 and CDR2: SGHRS and YFSETQ. This CDR3 comprises 14 residues. The V gene lost 0 bases and the J gene lost 2 bases, with 8 bases spanning the gap.